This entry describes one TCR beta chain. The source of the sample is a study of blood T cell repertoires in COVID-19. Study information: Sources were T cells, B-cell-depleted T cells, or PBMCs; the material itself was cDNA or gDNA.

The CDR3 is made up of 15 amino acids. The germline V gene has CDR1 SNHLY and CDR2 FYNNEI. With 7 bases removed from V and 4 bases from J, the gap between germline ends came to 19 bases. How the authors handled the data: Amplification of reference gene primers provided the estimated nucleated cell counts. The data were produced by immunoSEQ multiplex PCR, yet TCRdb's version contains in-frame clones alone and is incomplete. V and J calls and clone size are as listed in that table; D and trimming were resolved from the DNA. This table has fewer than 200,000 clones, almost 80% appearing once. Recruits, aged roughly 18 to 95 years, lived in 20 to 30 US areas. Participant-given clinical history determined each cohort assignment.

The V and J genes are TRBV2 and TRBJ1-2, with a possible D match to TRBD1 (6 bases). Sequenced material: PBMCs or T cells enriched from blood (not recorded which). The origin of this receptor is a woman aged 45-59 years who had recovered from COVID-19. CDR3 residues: CASIAGAANSYGYTF. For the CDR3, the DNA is TGTGCCAGCATAGCGGGGGCAGCGAATAGCTATGGCTACACCTTC.